Following are 4 T cell receptor beta chains from one sample sequenced in a study of OX40 agonist ivuxolimab in advanced cancers. Libraries were prepared by immunoSEQ multiplex PCR; TCRdb keeps only in-frame clonotypes and omits some of them. Among approximately 7,500 clones listed, 74% were seen once. Specimen: CD4+ or CD8+ T cells sorted from blood, collected in a trial of the OX40 agonist ivuxolimab. These receptors all come from an adult with an advanced solid tumor such as melanoma, head and neck, liver or kidney cancer.

A few counts support this clone. V and J are TRBV9 and TRBJ1-2; 7 nucleotides align to TRBD1. After removal of 3 bases from V and 0 bases from J, the junction contained 11 bases not matched to a gene. From germline, CDR1 is SGDLS and CDR2 YYNGEE. The CDR3 spans 17 residues. The CDR3 loop is CASSAGTEELANYGYTF. CDR3 nucleotides: TGTGCCAGCAGCGCCGGGACAGAGGAACTAGCTAACTATGGCTACACCTTC. Full variable domain (rest looked up from reference TRBV9 and TRBJ1-2): DSGVTQTPKHLITATGQRVTLRCSPRSGDLSVYWYQQSLDQGLQFLIQYYNGEERAKGNILERFSAQQFPDLHSELNLSSLELGDSALYFCASSAGTEELANYGYTFGSGTRLTVV.

The chain links TRBV2 to TRBJ1-5; possibly TRBD1 for D (6 bases). Germline values: CDR1 SNHLY, CDR2 FYNNEI. Trimming shortened V by 8 bases and J by 8 bases, and 19 bases separated the two germline ends. The CDR3 has 14 residues. The CDR3 DNA reads as TGTGCCAGCCTACTCCGCGGGGGGGGCGAGCCCCAGCATTTT. Translated, it gives CASLLRGGGEPQHF.

The chain uses TRBV7-9 and TRBJ2-1, with 7 nucleotides matching TRBD2. This CDR3 is 16 amino acids long. J was trimmed by 4 bases and V by 1 base; bases with no gene match: 7. Per the germline V gene, CDR1 is SEHNR and CDR2 is FQNEAQ (reference sequence). This CDR3 is CASSLEGGRDYNEQFF. In DNA form, the CDR3 reads TGTGCCAGCAGCTTAGAGGGCGGGAGAGATTACAATGAGCAGTTCTTC.

The genes are TRBV4-3 and TRBJ1-1; D remains unclear. V dropped 4 bases and J dropped 5 bases, with 14 bases sitting between them. CDR3 length: 14 residues. The germline V gene has CDR1 LGHNA and CDR2 YSLEER. Here the CDR3 reads CASSPRVRDTEAFF. The CDR3 DNA sequence: TGCGCCAGCAGCCCGCGGGTTAGGGATACTGAAGCTTTCTTT.